The 4 T cell receptor beta chains given below trace back to one sample, sequenced in a study of CD4 and CD8 cells across lung adenocarcinoma regions. TCRdb reprocessed the PCR reads via MiXCR and lists one record per CDR3 protein. Of about 2,400 distinct CDR3 sequences in the sample, around half were seen once. Sequencing input: CD4+ T cells from the center of a lung tumor. These receptor sequences come from a female donor with lung adenocarcinoma. The CD4 and CD8 labels of this study may be unreliable.

V usage is TRBV6-1 and J usage is TRBJ2-2; D is undetermined. The germline V and J ends were trimmed by 9 bases and 5 bases, with 13 bases remaining between them. Germline CDR1 reads MNHNS; CDR2 reads SASEGT. CDR3 size: 13 residues. CDR3 in amino acids: CARQRKETGELFF. CDR3 DNA sequence: TGTGCCAGGCAGCGCAAGGAGACCGGGGAGCTGTTTTTT.

This clonotype was recorded once. The limits of the CDR3 on the DNA are not certain, so only TCRdb's listed CDR3 is given. V gene TRBV6-1 combines with J gene TRBJ2-6. A total of 16 residues make up the CDR3, ends included. Germline CDR1 and CDR2: MNHNS and SASEGT. The CDR3 is CASSEMFGNGANVLTF.

The chain carries TRBV6-5 and TRBJ2-1; maybe TRBD2 (5 bases). Trimming removed 6 bases at V and 0 bases at J, with 12 bases between. CDR3 length: 15 residues. The germline V gene has CDR1 MNHEY and CDR2 SVGAGI. CDR3 DNA sequence: TGTGCCAGCAGCTTAGCGCCGCCCTCCTACAATGAGCAGTTCTTC. Its protein is CASSLAPPSYNEQFF.

A remark on this clonotype: A much bigger clone sits one base away, suggesting this may be a read error. The genes are TRBV6-1 and TRBJ2-1; weak D call: TRBD2 (5 bases). V was trimmed by 1 base and J by 15 bases, leaving 16 bases between them. The CDR3 length is 13 residues. CDR1 and CDR2 from the germline V gene are MNHNS and SASEGT. The CDR3 DNA sequence: TGTGCCAGCAGTGAAGGGATGACGAGGGCCCTGTTCTTC. Translating it yields CASSEGMTRALFF.